These 28 T cell receptor beta chains were all obtained from the same sample, sequenced in a study of CD8 T cells in ankylosing spondylitis. Study-wide points: Among TCR beta sequences, a motif of several highly homologous variants appeared characteristic of ankylosing spondylitis blood.

Their target antigens are unknown. TCRdb ran MiXCR on the 5' RACE reads and lists one entry per CDR3 protein. The sample yields roughly 700,000 distinct CDR3 sequences, around 20% seen once. The sequenced material came from blood, either unsorted or a sorted T cell fraction (not recorded which). The origin of the receptors is a male donor with ankylosing spondylitis.

The chain links TRBV5-1 to TRBJ1-2, with a tentative D call TRBD1 (6 bases). CDR3 size: 15 residues. The V end was cut by 4 bases, the J end by 4 bases, with 17 bases between. CDR1 is SGHRS, CDR2 YFSETQ, per germline. CDR3 in DNA: TGCGCCAGCAGCCTGGGACATCCGGTCTCCTATGGCTACACCTTC. As protein: CASSLGHPVSYGYTF.

This clonotype was seen ten or more times. The rearrangement uses TRBV12-3 or TRBV12-4 and TRBJ2-7, with a possible D match to TRBD1 (6 bases). The CDR3 contains 12 residues. Trimming took off 7 bases at V and 1 base at J, with 8 bases between the two ends. The CDR3 region is CASKQGSYEQYF. CDR3 DNA sequence: TGTGCCAGCAAGCAGGGGTCCTACGAGCAGTACTTC.

The rearrangement uses TRBV9 and TRBJ2-3; D not resolved. V dropped 0 bases and J dropped 1 base, with 9 bases sitting between them. The CDR3 spans 15 residues. Germline V lookup: CDR1 SGDLS, CDR2 YYNGEE. CDR3 loop: CASSVATARTDTQYF. The CDR3 DNA is TGTGCCAGCAGCGTAGCGACGGCTCGCACAGATACGCAGTATTTT.

This clonotype was detected only once. Written as DNA, the CDR3 is TGCGCCAGCAGCCCTGGACCAGGCTGGGGCCAGCCCCAGCATTTT. It specifies CASSPGPGWGQPQHF. J is TRBJ1-5 and V is TRBV4-1, with D possibly being TRBD1 (5 bases). Germline lookup yields CDR1 MGHRA and CDR2 YSYEKL. The CDR3 extends over 15 amino acids. The V gene lost 4 bases and the J gene lost 7 bases, with 17 bases spanning the gap.

V gene TRBV28 combines with J gene TRBJ1-2; no firm D call. V gave up 6 bases and J gave up 8 bases, with 10 bases separating them. The CDR3 sequence is 11 residues long. Germline loops: CDR1 MDHEN, CDR2 SYDVKM. The CDR3 sequence is CASSLSQGYTF. The CDR3 DNA is TGTGCCAGCAGCCTGTCTCAAGGCTACACCTTC.

The CDR3 DNA reads as TGTGCCAGCAGTGGATGGACTGATCGTGGCTACACCTTC. This codes for CASSGWTDRGYTF. The chain is built from TRBV6-1 and TRBJ1-2; D remains unclear. The CDR3 length is 13 residues. V shed 4 bases and J shed 7 bases, with 13 bases lying between them. Germline assignment: CDR1 MNHNS and CDR2 SASEGT.

The chain couples TRBV7-8 to TRBJ2-2; TRBD2 is a possible D gene (5 bases). The CDR3 is 17 residues long. The V end lost 2 bases, the J end lost 2 bases, and 15 bases lay between the germline ends. CDR1 and CDR2 from the germline V gene are SGHVS and FQNEAQ. CDR3 residues: CASSLKSRVENTGELFF. In DNA form, the CDR3 reads TGTGCCAGCAGCTTAAAGTCGAGGGTCGAAAACACCGGGGAGCTGTTTTTT.

V usage is TRBV2 and J usage is TRBJ2-1; D remains ambiguous. Trimming pared 5 bases from V and 3 bases from J, leaving 8 bases between. Germline CDR1 is SNHLY and CDR2 is FYNNEI. The CDR3 totals 13 residues. CDR3 bases: TGTGCCAGCAGTCAGTGGGGCTACAATGAGCAGTTCTTC. Translated: CASSQWGYNEQFF.

In this sample, this clonotype turned up a few times. The J gene is TRBJ1-1, the V gene TRBV20-1; 12 bases are shared with TRBD1. The germline CDR1 and CDR2 sequences are DFQATT and SNEGSKA (reference sequence). This CDR3 contains 14 residues. Trimming at V came to 5 bases and at J to 5 bases, leaving 6 bases not matched to a gene. In DNA, the CDR3 is TGCAGTGCTGGGGACAGGGGGCTGGGAACTGAAGCTTTCTTT. Translated, it gives CSAGDRGLGTEAFF.

The V call is TRBV5-1, the J call TRBJ2-2; TRBD2 matches 7 bases. Trimming removed 0 bases from V and 7 bases from J; junction bases left unmatched: 3. Germline V lookup: CDR1 SGHRS, CDR2 YFSETQ. The CDR3 has 14 amino acids. CDR3 DNA sequence: TGCGCCAGCAGCTTGGTGGTAGCGGGCGGGGAGCTGTTTTTT. Residues: CASSLVVAGGELFF.

This rearrangement joins TRBV20-1 to TRBJ2-7, with a weak D call TRBD2 (5 bases). V lost 3 bases and J 0 bases, leaving 9 bases between the germline ends. Germline loops: CDR1 DFQATT, CDR2 SNEGSKA (reference sequence). CDR3 size: 13 residues. CDR3 nucleotides: TGCAGTGCTAGGTGGACTCGCTCCTACGAGCAGTACTTC. Encoded protein: CSARWTRSYEQYF.

This sequence joins TRBV5-1 and TRBJ1-6; a possible D gene is TRBD1 (6 bases). This CDR3 region has 17 residues. Germline CDR1 reads SGHRS; CDR2 reads YFSETQ. V lost 0 bases to trimming and J lost 7 bases, with 17 bases between them. The CDR3 is CASSLGHRDYKNSPLHF. The DNA of the CDR3 is TGCGCCAGCAGCTTGGGGCACAGGGACTATAAGAATTCACCCCTCCACTTT.

The table lists this clonotype with a few counts. The chain couples TRBV5-1 to TRBJ2-1; 9 bases line up with TRBD2. Trimming removed 0 bases from V and 4 bases from J; junction bases left unmatched: 2. The length of the CDR3 is 15 residues. CDR1 is SGHRS and CDR2 is YFSETQ in the germline V gene. The chain's CDR3 is CASSLVTSGYNEQFF. The DNA for the CDR3 is TGCGCCAGCAGCTTGGTCACTAGCGGGTACAATGAGCAGTTCTTC.

This clonotype was found a few times. The V and J genes are TRBV7-9 and TRBJ2-7; D gene unclear. V dropped 3 bases and J dropped 2 bases, with 8 bases sitting between them. The CDR3 consists of 13 residues. CDR1 and CDR2 (germline): SEHNR, FQNEAQ (reference sequence). The CDR3 sequence: CASSLSIPYEQYF. In nucleotides, the CDR3 is TGTGCCAGCAGCTTGTCCATCCCCTACGAGCAGTACTTC. Based on the CDR3 plus reference TRBV7-9 and TRBJ2-7, the full variable domain is DTGVSQNPRHKITKRGQNVTFRCDPISEHNRLYWYRQTLGQGPEFLTYFQNEAQLEKSRLLSDRFSAERPKGSFSTLEIQRTEQGDSAMYLCASSLSIPYEQYFGPGTRLTVT.

This clonotype was observed a handful of times. V usage is TRBV20-1 and J usage is TRBJ1-6; unclear D gene. V lost 6 bases, J lost 11 bases, and 17 bases lay in between. The CDR3 is made up of 13 amino acids. Germline V gene data show CDR1 as DFQATT and CDR2 as SNEGSKA (reference sequence). This CDR3 is CSALLGWEPPLHF. In nucleotides, the CDR3 is TGCAGTGCCCTTTTGGGGTGGGAGCCACCCCTCCACTTT.

This clonotype appeared many times. The chain employs TRBV12-3 or TRBV12-4 and TRBJ2-5, with D possibly TRBD2 on 6 matching bases. The CDR3 extends over 15 amino acids. Trimming cost V 5 bases and J 1 base, with 14 bases left between them. CDR3: CASSPKGTPQETQYF. Here the CDR3 DNA reads TGTGCCAGCAGTCCCAAAGGGACTCCCCAAGAGACCCAGTACTTC.

The rearrangement uses TRBV6-2 or TRBV6-3 and TRBJ2-5; 12 nucleotides match TRBD2. The CDR3 runs 17 residues. V trimming: 2 bases; J trimming: 1 base; junction bases outside the gene matches: 5. CDR1 and CDR2 (germline): MNHEY, SVGEGT. This CDR3 is CASSYAPGLAGQETQYF. CDR3 DNA sequence: TGTGCCAGCAGTTACGCACCGGGACTAGCGGGCCAAGAGACCCAGTACTTC.

The V and J genes are TRBV20-1 and TRBJ1-2; TRBD1 agrees at 10 bases. Germline CDR1 and CDR2: DFQATT and SNEGSKA (reference sequence). The junction had 8 bases not matched to a gene; V was cut back by 4 bases and J by 3 bases. The CDR3 has 15 residues. This CDR3 reads CSATPWTGGDYGYTF. The CDR3 DNA is TGCAGTGCTACCCCATGGACAGGGGGAGACTATGGCTACACCTTC.

This clonotype appeared many times. The V gene is TRBV4-3, the J gene TRBJ2-4; D is uncertain. Trimming took off 5 bases at V and 1 base at J, with 9 bases between the two ends. The CDR3 extends over 14 amino acids. Germline CDR1 and CDR2: LGHNA and YSLEER. CDR3 coding DNA: TGCGCCAGCAGCGCCGGATGGGCCAAAAACATTCAGTACTTC. The encoded protein is CASSAGWAKNIQYF.

This clonotype was detected only a few times. J is TRBJ2-5 and V is TRBV4-1, with a possible D match to TRBD1 (7 bases). V was cut by 2 bases and J by 2 bases, with 15 bases left in between. Germline V CDR1 and CDR2: MGHRA, YSYEKL. The CDR3 totals 16 residues. CDR3: CASSQLTQGGQETQYF. The CDR3 DNA reads TGCGCCAGCAGCCAACTTACTCAGGGGGGACAAGAGACCCAGTACTTC.

V usage is TRBV2 and J usage is TRBJ2-7; perhaps TRBD1 as D (7 bases). CDR1 is SNHLY and CDR2 is FYNNEI in the germline V gene. The V end lost 4 bases, the J end lost 3 bases, and 16 bases lay between the germline ends. The CDR3 contains 15 residues. In nucleotides, the CDR3 is TGTGCCAGCAGTGGCCCGGCCAGGGGGGACTACGAGCAGTACTTC. Translation gives CASSGPARGDYEQYF.

The CDR3 protein is CASSEAAKMDQPQHF. The CDR3 DNA is TGTGCCAGCAGTGAAGCTGCCAAGATGGATCAGCCCCAGCATTTT. The gene calls are TRBV2 and TRBJ1-5; D gene ambiguous. The CDR3 is 15 residues long. Deletions cut 0 bases from V and 5 bases from J, with 11 bases between. Germline V gene sequence: CDR1 SNHLY, CDR2 FYNNEI.

The V gene is TRBV12-3 or TRBV12-4, the J gene TRBJ1-5, with 11 bases identical to TRBD1. The CDR3 has 18 amino acids. V shed 3 bases and J 5 bases; nucleotides not matched to a gene: 12. CDR3 sequence reads: CASSFTIGGQGVDQPQHF. CDR3 coding DNA: TGTGCCAGCAGTTTCACTATCGGGGGACAGGGGGTCGATCAGCCCCAGCATTTT.

The rearrangement links TRBV19 to TRBJ1-1; D is unresolved. CDR1 and CDR2 from the germline V gene are LNHDA and SQIVND (reference sequence). This CDR3 region has 13 residues. V lost 9 bases to trimming and J lost 0 bases, with 11 bases between them. This CDR3 reads CASDNWVNTEAFF. The CDR3 DNA reads as TGTGCCAGCGACAATTGGGTGAACACTGAAGCTTTCTTT.

V gene TRBV12-3 or TRBV12-4 combines with J gene TRBJ1-6; a weak D match, TRBD1 (6 bases). Deletions cut 3 bases from V and 10 bases from J, with 16 bases between. The CDR3 runs to 15 residues. Here the CDR3 reads CASSLVFPRGSPLHF. The DNA of the CDR3 is TGTGCCAGCAGTTTGGTTTTCCCAAGGGGGTCACCCCTCCACTTT.

This clonotype appeared many times. The CDR3 reads CSALGTGPYNEQFF. The CDR3 DNA sequence: TGCAGTGCCCTCGGGACAGGACCCTACAATGAGCAGTTCTTC. The gene calls are TRBV20-1 and TRBJ2-1; 8 bases are a match to TRBD1. The CDR3 covers 14 residues. Germline V CDR1 and CDR2: DFQATT, SNEGSKA (reference sequence). V dropped 6 bases and J dropped 2; count of bases not matched to a gene: 6.

This clonotype was observed a few times. J is TRBJ2-3 and V is TRBV20-1; D possibly corresponds to TRBD2 (7 bases). Trimming stripped 0 bases from V and 5 bases from J, with 15 bases between. The V gene's germline CDR1 is DFQATT and CDR2 SNEGSKA (reference sequence). The CDR3 runs 15 residues. The CDR3, as DNA: TGCAGTGCTAGAGATCCTGGGGGGGGCCTAGATACGCAGTATTTT. This sequence encodes CSARDPGGGLDTQYF.

V and J are TRBV28 and TRBJ2-2; TRBD1 matches at 8 bases. Trimming cost V 7 bases and J 4 bases; bases outside gene matches: 5. The CDR3 is 14 amino acids. The germline CDR1 and CDR2 sequences are MDHEN and SYDVKM. DNA for the CDR3: TGTGCCAGCAAAACCCAGGGGGCCACCGGGGAGCTGTTTTTT. Translation gives CASKTQGATGELFF. Looking up the rest from reference TRBV28 and TRBJ2-2 gives the full variable domain: DVKVTQSSRYLVKRTGEKVFLECVQDMDHENMFWYRQDPGLGLRLIYFSYDVKMKEKGDIPEGYSVSREKKERFSLILESASTNQTSMYLCASKTQGATGELFFGEGSRLTVL.